These 30 T cell receptor beta chains were sequenced from one sample in a study of patients and donors after allogeneic stem cell transplantation. TCRdb redid the calling of the RT-PCR reads with MiXCR, one entry per CDR3 protein. The table includes 800,000 to 1,000,000 distinct CDR3 sequences, roughly 18% detected once. The source material was blood, either unsorted or a sorted T cell fraction (not recorded which). The receptors originated from a human donor who was either an allogeneic HSCT recipient or a stem cell or donor lymphocyte infusion donor (not recorded which). It is not recorded whose cells these are; they may come from a transplant donor.

J is TRBJ2-1 and V is TRBV5-6; 9 positions match TRBD2. The germline CDR1 and CDR2 sequences are SGHDT and YYEEEE. With 1 base clipped from V and 10 bases from J, the junction kept 12 bases outside the gene matches. The CDR3 extends over 16 amino acids. The CDR3 sequence: CASSLKSGGPLDEQFF. In DNA form, the CDR3 reads TGTGCCAGCAGCTTGAAGAGCGGGGGGCCCTTAGACGAGCAGTTCTTC. Together with reference TRBV5-6 and TRBJ2-1, the CDR3 gives the full variable domain: DAGVTQSPTHLIKTRGQQVTLRCSPKSGHDTVSWYQQALGQGPQFIFQYYEEEERQRGNFPDRFSGHQFPNYSSELNVNALLLGDSALYLCASSLKSGGPLDEQFFGPGTRLTVL.

The chain employs TRBV12-3 or TRBV12-4 and TRBJ2-1, with 7 bases matching TRBD2. The length of the CDR3 is 15 residues. Unmatched junction bases numbered 7, after V lost 4 bases and J lost 4 bases. The DNA for the CDR3 is TGTGCCAGCAGTTCCCGTAGCGGGCATTACAATGAGCAGTTCTTC. Protein sequence: CASSSRSGHYNEQFF.

The chain joins TRBV2 to TRBJ1-5; D gene unclear. There are 12 residues in the CDR3. Trimming took 8 bases from V and 5 from J, leaving 10 bases between them. The germline gives CDR1 SNHLY, CDR2 FYNNEI. CDR3 nucleotide sequence: TGTGCCAGCCACGACGAGTATCAGCCCCAGCATTTT. It is translated as CASHDEYQPQHF. The whole variable domain, filled in from reference TRBV2 and TRBJ1-5, reads EPEVTQTPSHQVTQMGQEVILRCVPISNHLYFYWYRQILGQKVEFLVSFYNNEISEKSEIFDDQFSVERPDGSNFTLKIRSTKLEDSAMYFCASHDEYQPQHFGDGTRLSIL.

This chain links TRBV7-9 with TRBJ2-1; 13 nucleotides agree with TRBD2. This CDR3 spans 15 amino acids. V lost 5 bases and J lost 10; bases outside the gene matches: 8. Germline V gene data show CDR1 as SEHNR and CDR2 as FQNEAQ (reference sequence). For the CDR3, the DNA is TGTGCCAGCAGCCCCGGAGGACTAGCGGGAGACGAGCAGTTCTTC. This gives the protein CASSPGGLAGDEQFF.

CDR3 loop: CASSLPLTGLRLDTQYF. DNA of the CDR3: TGTGCCAGCAGTTTACCACTGACAGGGCTGAGGCTGGATACGCAGTATTTT. The V call is TRBV12-3 or TRBV12-4, the J call TRBJ2-3; 7 nucleotides line up with TRBD1. The CDR3 spans 17 residues. The trim removed 2 bases at V and 6 bases at J, leaving 14 bases unmatched.

The table lists this clonotype with a few counts. V and J are TRBV7-6 and TRBJ2-7, with TRBD2 matching over 7 bases. Trimming took 0 bases from V and 3 from J; bases not matched to a gene: 5. The CDR3 length is 15 residues. From germline, CDR1 is SGHVS and CDR2 FNYEAQ. The CDR3 spells CASSLAGGSFYEQYF. As DNA, the CDR3 is TGTGCCAGCAGCTTAGCGGGCGGGAGTTTCTACGAGCAGTACTTC.

This clonotype was seen a few times. The CDR3 here is CASSRYGTGRMSYNEQFF. The CDR3 DNA reads as TGTGCCAGCAGTAGATACGGGACAGGTCGTATGAGTTACAATGAGCAGTTCTTC. The V and J genes are TRBV12-3 or TRBV12-4 and TRBJ2-1, with 8 bases matching TRBD1. The CDR3 contains 18 residues. The V and J ends lost 5 bases and 4 bases, in that order; junction bases with no gene match: 16.

This clonotype has only a few counts. The DNA for the CDR3 is TGTGCCAGCAGTTACTCTCCTAGCGGGAGGGTGTCCTACGAGCAGTACTTC. This translates into CASSYSPSGRVSYEQYF. V gene TRBV6-5 combines with J gene TRBJ2-7, with TRBD2 identical over 12 bases. The V and J ends lost 0 bases and 1 base, in that order; junction bases with no gene match: 4. Per the germline V gene, CDR1 is MNHEY and CDR2 is SVGAGI. CDR3 size: 17 residues.

The chain has TRBV5-1 and TRBJ1-1, with D possibly being TRBD1 (6 bases). Between the trimmed V and J ends, which lost 2 bases and 5 bases, there was a span of 16 bases. The V gene's germline CDR1 is SGHRS and CDR2 YFSETQ. CDR3 size: 15 residues. The CDR3 DNA follows: TGCGCCAGCAGCTTAGGGGGGGGGATTCTGACTGAAGCTTTCTTT. Its protein product is CASSLGGGILTEAFF.

This clonotype occurred many times. The chain is built from TRBV5-1 and TRBJ2-3; a possible D gene is TRBD2 (6 bases). CDR1 SGHRS and CDR2 YFSETQ come from the germline V gene. The V end was cut by 0 bases, the J end by 2 bases, with 10 bases between. The CDR3 sequence is 15 residues long. CDR3 nucleotides: TGCGCCAGCAGCTTGGCTGGGCGGGACACAGATACGCAGTATTTT. It encodes CASSLAGRDTDTQYF.

This clonotype occurred a few times. The chain links TRBV9 to TRBJ2-5, with TRBD2 matching 10 bases. This CDR3 has 17 residues. From germline, CDR1 is SGDLS and CDR2 YYNGEE. Losses at the gene ends were 4 bases for V and 2 bases for J; bases not matched to a gene: 11. The CDR3 protein is CASSLRPGTSEQETQYF. The CDR3 nucleotides are TGTGCCAGCAGCCTCAGGCCCGGGACTAGCGAGCAAGAGACCCAGTACTTC.

The sample holds a few counts of this clonotype. The J gene is TRBJ1-1, the V gene TRBV4-3; a weak D match, TRBD1 (6 bases). This CDR3 comprises 17 residues. Per the germline V gene, CDR1 is LGHNA and CDR2 is YSLEER. V shed 2 bases and J shed 1 base, with 17 bases lying between them. The CDR3 here is CASSQSTGGHPNTEAFF. In DNA, the CDR3 is TGCGCCAGCAGCCAATCCACTGGGGGACACCCGAACACTGAAGCTTTCTTT.

There are a few counts of this clonotype. V is TRBV12-3 or TRBV12-4 and J is TRBJ2-1, with 8 bases lining up with TRBD2. V shed 6 bases and J 6 bases; nucleotides not matched to a gene: 10. CDR3 size: 15 residues. In DNA, the CDR3 is TGTGCCAGCAGCCCAACTAGCGGCCTTCTCAATGAGCAGTTCTTC. Amino acid sequence: CASSPTSGLLNEQFF.

The chain recombines TRBV4-2 with TRBJ2-2; 10 bases align to TRBD1. CDR1 is LGHNA, CDR2 YNFKEQ, per germline. V shed 4 bases and J 3 bases; nucleotides not matched to a gene: 5. The CDR3 runs to 16 residues. In nucleotides, the CDR3 is TGTGCCAGCAGCCCCGAAGGGACAGGGGACACCGGGGAGCTGTTTTTT. Its translation: CASSPEGTGDTGELFF.

This clonotype was seen only a few times. The rearrangement joins TRBV12-3 or TRBV12-4 to TRBJ2-7; D gene uncertain. With 2 bases removed from V and 4 bases from J, the gap between germline ends came to 6 bases. The length of the CDR3 is 12 residues. CDR3 sequence (DNA): TGTGCCAGCAGTTTAAAGAGGTACGAGCAGTACTTC. Encoded protein: CASSLKRYEQYF.

This chain links TRBV20-1 with TRBJ1-5; maybe TRBD1 (5 bases). CDR1 and CDR2 (germline): DFQATT, SNEGSKA (reference sequence). The V gene lost 7 bases and the J gene lost 5 bases, with 18 bases spanning the gap. There are 14 residues in the CDR3. The CDR3 loop reads CSVGERDRYQPQHF. In nucleotides, the CDR3 is TGCAGTGTGGGGGAACGGGACCGATATCAGCCCCAGCATTTT.

The gene calls are TRBV2 and TRBJ2-1; 11 bases match TRBD2. Germline V gives CDR1 SNHLY, CDR2 FYNNEI. J lost 5 bases, V lost 6 bases, and 9 bases had no gene match. The CDR3 has 16 amino acids. The CDR3 bases are TGTGCCAGCAGCGACCCTCTAGCGGGAGGACACAATGAGCAGTTCTTC. Translating gives CASSDPLAGGHNEQFF.

This clonotype has more than one count but fewer than ten. The chain uses TRBV7-9 and TRBJ2-1; D might be TRBD1 (6 bases). The V gene lost 2 bases and the J gene lost 0 bases, with 14 bases spanning the gap. Germline CDR1 is SEHNR and CDR2 is FQNEAQ (reference sequence). The CDR3 extends over 17 amino acids. The CDR3 loop is CASSLSTGTYSYNEQFF. The CDR3 DNA follows: TGTGCCAGCAGCTTAAGCACCGGGACATACTCCTACAATGAGCAGTTCTTC. Variable domain in full (rest from reference TRBV7-9 and TRBJ2-1): DTGVSQNPRHKITKRGQNVTFRCDPISEHNRLYWYRQTLGQGPEFLTYFQNEAQLEKSRLLSDRFSAERPKGSFSTLEIQRTEQGDSAMYLCASSLSTGTYSYNEQFFGPGTRLTVL.

The chain links TRBV29-1 to TRBJ2-5; D might be TRBD1 (5 bases). The ends were cut back, 5 bases at V and 3 bases at J, with 10 bases in the middle. The CDR3 extends over 12 amino acids. CDR1 is SQVTM, CDR2 ANQGSEA, per germline. The CDR3 nucleotides read TGCAGCGTTTCCAGGGTTGAAGAGACCCAGTACTTC. This gives the protein CSVSRVEETQYF.

This clonotype was seen more than once but under ten times. The V gene is TRBV15, the J gene TRBJ2-7; TRBD1 matches at 7 bases. This CDR3 is 16 amino acids long. The V segment lost 2 bases and the J segment 4 bases; nucleotides outside the gene matches: 11. CDR1 is LNHNV and CDR2 is YYDKDF in the germline V gene (reference sequence). This CDR3 is CATSRNPGQRAYEQYF. As DNA, the CDR3 is TGTGCCACCAGCAGAAATCCGGGACAGAGGGCATACGAGCAGTACTTC.

The V and J genes are TRBV25-1 and TRBJ1-1; tentatively, D is TRBD1 (6 bases). CDR1 MGHDK and CDR2 SYGVNS come from the germline V gene. V lost 4 bases and J 7 bases, leaving 25 bases between the germline ends. The CDR3 consists of 17 residues. CDR3 nucleotide sequence: TGTGCCAGCAGTGGCCCACAGGGCGGCCGGAGTCCGGGTGAAGCTTTCTTT. Translation gives CASSGPQGGRSPGEAFF.

V is TRBV12-3 or TRBV12-4 and J is TRBJ1-2, with D perhaps matching TRBD1 (5 bases). The length of the CDR3 is 16 residues. Trimming shortened V by 7 bases and J by 5 bases, and 23 bases separated the two germline ends. The CDR3, as DNA: TGTGCCAGCACCAGAAGGGGTACAGGCGCCACGTATGGCTACACCTTC. It translates to CASTRRGTGATYGYTF.

The sample holds many counts of this clonotype. The chain uses TRBV4-1 and TRBJ2-6; tentatively, D is TRBD1 (6 bases). This CDR3 contains 16 residues. Trimming pared 6 bases from V and 2 bases from J, leaving 14 bases between. The germline gives CDR1 MGHRA, CDR2 YSYEKL. The CDR3 is CASRRIQGAGANVLTF. In nucleotides, the CDR3 is TGCGCCAGCAGACGCATACAGGGAGCTGGGGCCAACGTCCTGACTTTC.

This clonotype was observed many times. The V call is TRBV12-3 or TRBV12-4, the J call TRBJ2-7; TRBD1 matches at 7 bases. The CDR3 contains 15 residues. V lost 2 bases to trimming and J lost 6 bases; unmatched junction nucleotides: 10. The CDR3 coding sequence is TGTGCCAGCAGTTTATCGTCTAGGGGGCCGAGCGAGCAGTACTTC. Its protein is CASSLSSRGPSEQYF.

This chain connects TRBV6-5 to TRBJ2-3; 10 bases line up with TRBD2. Germline CDR1 reads MNHEY; CDR2 reads SVGAGI. The CDR3 has 15 residues. With 0 bases clipped from V and 9 bases from J, the junction kept 6 bases outside the gene matches. The CDR3: CASSYSTSGSRTQYF. Written as DNA, the CDR3 is TGTGCCAGCAGTTACTCGACTAGCGGGTCCCGGACGCAGTATTTT.

This chain links TRBV5-1 with TRBJ2-1; 14 bases fit TRBD2. From germline, CDR1 is SGHRS and CDR2 YFSETQ. V gave up 4 bases and J gave up 10 bases; unmatched junction bases: 10. CDR3 length: 16 residues. Here the CDR3 reads CASSGGLAGASGEQFF. The CDR3 region has the DNA TGCGCCAGCAGCGGGGGACTAGCGGGGGCGTCCGGGGAGCAGTTCTTC.

This clonotype was picked up a small number of times. This chain connects TRBV7-2 to TRBJ2-5; 10 bases align to TRBD2. The CDR3 is 17 residues long. CDR1 and CDR2 from the germline V gene are SGHTA and FQGNSA. J gave up 5 bases and V 0 bases, and 9 bases lay outside the gene matches. The DNA for the CDR3 is TGTGCCAGCAGCTTAGCGTATAGAGCGGGGGGGCCGGAGACCCAGTACTTC. This sequence encodes CASSLAYRAGGPETQYF. The variable domain in full, with the rest retrieved from reference TRBV7-2 and TRBJ2-5, is GAGVSQSPSNKVTEKGKDVELRCDPISGHTALYWYRQSLGQGLEFLIYFQGNSAPDKSGLPSDRFSAERTGGSVSTLTIQRTQQEDSAVYLCASSLAYRAGGPETQYFGPGTRLLVL.

This clonotype occurred many times. This chain joins TRBV10-3 and TRBJ2-7; 9 bases agree with TRBD1. J lost 3 bases, V lost 7 bases, and 7 bases had no gene match. Germline CDR1 is ENHRY and CDR2 is SYGVKD. The CDR3 is made up of 14 amino acids. For the CDR3, the DNA is TGTGCCATCAACCCGGACAGGGGAGGCTACGAGCAGTACTTC. Amino acid sequence: CAINPDRGGYEQYF.

V and J are TRBV7-9 and TRBJ2-5, with 7 bases matching TRBD2. V dropped 2 bases and J dropped 6; count of bases not matched to a gene: 15. This CDR3 comprises 17 residues. Germline lookup yields CDR1 SEHNR and CDR2 FQNEAQ (reference sequence). The CDR3 DNA is TGTGCCAGCAGCTTATCTATGATTGGCGGGAGTTTTAAGACCCAGTACTTC. It yields the protein CASSLSMIGGSFKTQYF.

This clonotype was counted only a few times. The rearrangement uses TRBV7-3 and TRBJ2-1; 8 positions match TRBD1. CDR1 is SGHTA, CDR2 FQGTGA, per germline. V shed 5 bases and J 4 bases; nucleotides not matched to a gene: 16. There are 18 residues in the CDR3. This CDR3 is CASSQDRAMETLYNEQFF. DNA of the CDR3: TGTGCCAGCAGCCAGGACAGGGCGATGGAGACCCTATACAATGAGCAGTTCTTC.